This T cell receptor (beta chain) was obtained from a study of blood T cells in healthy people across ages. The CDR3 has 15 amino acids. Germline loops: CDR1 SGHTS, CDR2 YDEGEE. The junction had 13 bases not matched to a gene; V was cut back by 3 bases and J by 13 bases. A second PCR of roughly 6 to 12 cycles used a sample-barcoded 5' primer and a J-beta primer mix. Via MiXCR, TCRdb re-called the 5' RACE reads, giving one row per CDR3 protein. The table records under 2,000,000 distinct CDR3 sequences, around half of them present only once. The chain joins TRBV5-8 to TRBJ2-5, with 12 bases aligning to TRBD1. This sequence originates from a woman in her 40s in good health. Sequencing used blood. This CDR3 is CASSYPGTGGSNRYF. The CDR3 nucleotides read TGTGCCAGCAGCTACCCCGGGACAGGGGGCTCCAACCGGTACTTC.